This T cell receptor beta chain was captured in a study of shared clonotypes between healthy human individuals. Study at large: Three plates each covered CD4 naive and memory; CD8 naive two, CD8 memory one.

After removal of 2 bases from V and 4 bases from J, the junction contained 2 bases not matched to a gene. The CDR3 spans 15 residues. Per the germline V gene, CDR1 is SNHLY and CDR2 is FYNNEI. Assay: immunoSEQ multiplex PCR; the TCRdb copy retains only in-frame clones and omits some. This sample has roughly 2,000,000 clones, with about 93% found just once. Naive CD8 populations comprised CD45RO-negative cells positively selected for CCR7, excluding terminally differentiated effector memory CD45RA+ cells. V is TRBV2 and J is TRBJ2-7; 13 bases line up with TRBD2. Source material: naive CD8+ T cells from PBMCs. The receptor's source is a man between 18 and 35 years old in good health. Some clones in this sample may be carry-over from other donors' samples. The CDR3 sequence is CASSESTSGRYEQYF. The CDR3 DNA sequence: TGTGCCAGCAGTGAATCGACTAGCGGGAGGTACGAGCAGTACTTC.